One and the same sample provided the 11 T cell receptor beta chains below, sequenced in a study of cytomegalovirus exposure and HLA in healthy donors. The study ran its PCR with 60 Vbeta and 13 Jbeta primers. Produced via immunoSEQ multiplex PCR; TCRdb's table is partial and in-frame only. The sample yields 85,000 to 120,000 clones, 63% seen once. Sequences were obtained from PBMCs. These receptors came from a human donor in good health.

This chain uses TRBV19 with TRBJ1-6; D is ambiguous. The CDR3 runs to 14 residues. Trimming took 5 bases from V and 9 from J, leaving 14 bases between them. Germline V gene data show CDR1 as LNHDA and CDR2 as SQIVND (reference sequence). This chain's CDR3 is CASSSESGFSPLHF. DNA for the CDR3: TGTGCCAGTAGTTCAGAGTCGGGATTTTCACCCCTCCACTTT.

The chain is built from TRBV11-2 and TRBJ2-1, with 9 nucleotides matching TRBD2. CDR1 and CDR2 from the germline V gene are SGHAT and FQNNGV. The CDR3 sequence is 19 residues long. Germline trimming cut 3 bases from V and 0 bases from J; bases unmatched to any gene: 12. The CDR3 protein is CASSFFPSGISDSYNEQFF. CDR3 sequence (DNA): TGTGCCAGCAGCTTCTTTCCTAGCGGGATTAGTGACTCCTACAATGAGCAGTTCTTC. The entire variable domain, with the rest obtained from reference TRBV11-2 and TRBJ2-1, is as follows: EAGVAQSPRYKIIEKRQSVAFWCNPISGHATLYWYQQILGQGPKLLIQFQNNGVVDDSQLPKDRFSAERLKGVDSTLKIQPAKLEDSAVYLCASSFFPSGISDSYNEQFFGPGTRLTVL.

This chain links TRBV30 with TRBJ1-2; 7 nucleotides match TRBD1. CDR1 GTSNPN and CDR2 SVGIG come from the germline V gene (reference sequence). The CDR3 covers 12 residues. V was pared by 7 bases and J by 3 bases, with 5 bases of the junction left unmatched. The CDR3 region is CALDRVYYGYTF. The CDR3 DNA follows: TGTGCCTTAGACAGGGTGTACTATGGCTACACCTTC.

The V call is TRBV4-1, the J call TRBJ1-5; TRBD1 is a possible D gene (5 bases). V dropped 1 base and J dropped 7 bases, with 14 bases sitting between them. Germline V gives CDR1 MGHRA, CDR2 YSYEKL. CDR3 length: 15 residues. CDR3 in amino acids: CASSQVTGVFQPQHF. The CDR3 bases are TGCGCCAGCAGCCAAGTGACGGGGGTTTTCCAGCCCCAGCATTTT.

This chain joins TRBV29-1 and TRBJ2-1; a possible D gene is TRBD2 (7 bases). Per the germline V gene, CDR1 is SQVTM and CDR2 is ANQGSEA. V dropped 5 bases and J dropped 9 bases, with 17 bases sitting between them. This CDR3 comprises 13 residues. CDR3 nucleotides: TGCAGCGTTCCAGGGCAGGGGAGGGTTGAGCAGTTCTTC. It translates to CSVPGQGRVEQFF.

The chain links TRBV11-2 to TRBJ1-5, with D uncertain. The CDR3 has 12 amino acids. The germline V gene has CDR1 SGHAT and CDR2 FQNNGV. The ends were cut back, 5 bases at V and 7 bases at J, with 9 bases in the middle. CDR3 loop: CASSHTGQPQHF. For the CDR3, the DNA is TGTGCCAGCAGCCACACCGGGCAGCCCCAGCATTTT.

The chain combines TRBV2 with TRBJ2-1; 13 nucleotides line up with TRBD2. Germline loops: CDR1 SNHLY, CDR2 FYNNEI. The CDR3 is made up of 16 amino acids. After removal of 6 bases from V and 6 bases from J, the junction contained 8 bases not matched to a gene. CDR3 protein: CASSRWTSGSGNEQFF. The DNA of the CDR3 is TGTGCCAGCAGCCGTTGGACTAGCGGGAGTGGCAATGAGCAGTTCTTC.

For this clone: The junction differs from germline at one of its ends, possibly a read error. This sequence joins TRBV5-4 and TRBJ1-2; 9 bases are a match to TRBD1. Germline CDR1 SGHNT, CDR2 YYREEE (reference sequence). CDR3 length: 17 amino acids. This CDR3 is CASGLTSGTGSHYGYTF. The CDR3 DNA is TGTGCCAGCGGCTTGACCTCCGGGACAGGGTCCCACTATGGCTACACCTTC.

This clone was counted only a few times. J is TRBJ2-1 and V is TRBV7-6; no firm D call. Germline V lookup: CDR1 SGHVS, CDR2 FNYEAQ. V was cut by 5 bases and J by 2 bases, with 10 bases left in between. CDR3 length: 14 amino acids. The CDR3 coding sequence is TGTGCCAGCAGCCCGAGAGAGACCTACAATGAGCAGTTCTTC. It is translated as CASSPRETYNEQFF.

This clone was picked up a small number of times. This chain uses TRBV6-6 with TRBJ2-7, with 11 bases lining up with TRBD1. Trimming at V came to 5 bases and at J to 7 bases, leaving 10 bases not matched to a gene. The CDR3 totals 15 residues. Germline values: CDR1 MNHNY, CDR2 SVGAGI (reference sequence). As DNA, the CDR3 is TGTGCCAGCAGTAAGCCGGACAGGGGGCTGAAGGAGCAGTACTTC. It translates to CASSKPDRGLKEQYF.

The chain employs TRBV6-5 and TRBJ1-1, with a weak D call TRBD1 (6 bases). Germline V gives CDR1 MNHEY, CDR2 SVGAGI. V lost 0 bases to trimming and J lost 3 bases, with 11 bases between them. This CDR3 region has 15 residues. The CDR3 reads CASSYSRQGHTEAFF. CDR3 DNA: TGTGCCAGCAGTTACTCTCGGCAGGGGCACACTGAAGCTTTCTTT.